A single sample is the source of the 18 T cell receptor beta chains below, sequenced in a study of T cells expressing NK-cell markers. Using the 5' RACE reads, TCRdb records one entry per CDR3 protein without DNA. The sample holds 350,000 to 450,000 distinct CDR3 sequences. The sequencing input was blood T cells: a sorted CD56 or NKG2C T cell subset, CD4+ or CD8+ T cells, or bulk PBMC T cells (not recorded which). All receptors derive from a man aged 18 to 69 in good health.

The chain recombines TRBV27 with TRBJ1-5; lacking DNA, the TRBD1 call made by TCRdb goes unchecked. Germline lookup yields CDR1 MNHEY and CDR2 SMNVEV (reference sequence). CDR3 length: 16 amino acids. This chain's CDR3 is CASSSLTGGSNQPQHF.

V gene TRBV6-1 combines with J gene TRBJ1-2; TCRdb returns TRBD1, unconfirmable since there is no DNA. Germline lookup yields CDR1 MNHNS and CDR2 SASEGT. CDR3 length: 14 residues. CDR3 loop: CASSPGQGTGGYTF.

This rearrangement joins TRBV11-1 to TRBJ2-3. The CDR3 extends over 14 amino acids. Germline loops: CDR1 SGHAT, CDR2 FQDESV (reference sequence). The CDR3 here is CASSKLPNADTQYF.

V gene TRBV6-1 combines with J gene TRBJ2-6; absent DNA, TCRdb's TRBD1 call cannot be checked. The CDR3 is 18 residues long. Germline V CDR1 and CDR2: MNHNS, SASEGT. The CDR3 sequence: CASSPFRQGGSGANVLTF.

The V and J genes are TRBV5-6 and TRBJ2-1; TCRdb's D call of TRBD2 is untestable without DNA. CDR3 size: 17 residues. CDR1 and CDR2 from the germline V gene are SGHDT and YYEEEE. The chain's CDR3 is CASSLAKVAARYNEQFF.

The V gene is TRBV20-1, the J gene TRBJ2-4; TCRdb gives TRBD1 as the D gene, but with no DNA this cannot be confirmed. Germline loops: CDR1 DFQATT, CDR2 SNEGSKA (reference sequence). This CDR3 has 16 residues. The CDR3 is CSARVGTAKAKNIQYF.

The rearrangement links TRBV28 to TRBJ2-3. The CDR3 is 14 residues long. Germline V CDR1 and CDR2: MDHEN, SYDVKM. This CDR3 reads CASNNPAPTDTQYF. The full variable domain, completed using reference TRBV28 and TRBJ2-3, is DVKVTQSSRYLVKRTGEKVFLECVQDMDHENMFWYRQDPGLGLRLIYFSYDVKMKEKGDIPEGYSVSREKKERFSLILESASTNQTSMYLCASNNPAPTDTQYFGPGTRLTVL.

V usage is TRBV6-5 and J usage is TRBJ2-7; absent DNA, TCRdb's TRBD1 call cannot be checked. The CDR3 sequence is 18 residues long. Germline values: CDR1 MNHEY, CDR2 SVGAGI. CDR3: CASSYANPRGRNSYEQYF.

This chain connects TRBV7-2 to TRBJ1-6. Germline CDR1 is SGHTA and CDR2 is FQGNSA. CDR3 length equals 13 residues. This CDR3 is CASSLDRKSPLHF.

The CDR3: CASSPRIMGEKLFF. V is TRBV7-2 and J is TRBJ1-4; without DNA, the TCRdb call of TRBD1 cannot be checked. Germline V gene data show CDR1 as SGHTA and CDR2 as FQGNSA. The CDR3 is 14 amino acids.

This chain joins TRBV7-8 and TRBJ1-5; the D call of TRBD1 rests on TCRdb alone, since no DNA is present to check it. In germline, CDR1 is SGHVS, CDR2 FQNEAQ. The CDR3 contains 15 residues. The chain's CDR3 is CASSPGRTGDQPQHF. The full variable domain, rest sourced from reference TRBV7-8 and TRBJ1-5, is GAGVSQSPRYKVAKRGQDVALRCDPISGHVSLFWYQQALGQGPEFLTYFQNEAQLDKSGLPSDRFFAERPEGSVSTLKIQRTQQEDSAVYLCASSPGRTGDQPQHFGDGTRLSIL.

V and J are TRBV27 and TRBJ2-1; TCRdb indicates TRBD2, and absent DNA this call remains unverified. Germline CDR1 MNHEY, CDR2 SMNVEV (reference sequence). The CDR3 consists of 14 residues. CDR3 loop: CASSLSLAVSEQFF.

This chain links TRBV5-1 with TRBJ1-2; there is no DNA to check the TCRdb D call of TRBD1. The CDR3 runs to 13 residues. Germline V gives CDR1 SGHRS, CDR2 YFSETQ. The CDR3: CASSDTGNYGYTF.

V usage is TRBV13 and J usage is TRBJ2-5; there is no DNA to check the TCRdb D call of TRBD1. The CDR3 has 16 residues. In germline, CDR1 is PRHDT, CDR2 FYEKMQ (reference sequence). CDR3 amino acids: CASSLGTVAAQETQYF.

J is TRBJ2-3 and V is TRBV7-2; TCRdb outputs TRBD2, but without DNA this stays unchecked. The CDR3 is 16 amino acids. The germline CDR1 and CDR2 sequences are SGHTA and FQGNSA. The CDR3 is CASSSGGRAPTDTQYF.

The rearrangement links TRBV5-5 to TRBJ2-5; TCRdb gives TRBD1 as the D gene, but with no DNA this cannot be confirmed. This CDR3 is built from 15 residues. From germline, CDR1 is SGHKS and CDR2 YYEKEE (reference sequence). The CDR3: CASSVYGGLPETQYF.

The CDR3 reads CASSLTRGISLGANVLTF. The genes are TRBV28 and TRBJ2-6; without DNA, the TCRdb call of TRBD2 cannot be checked. This CDR3 is built from 18 residues. Germline lookup yields CDR1 MDHEN and CDR2 SYDVKM.

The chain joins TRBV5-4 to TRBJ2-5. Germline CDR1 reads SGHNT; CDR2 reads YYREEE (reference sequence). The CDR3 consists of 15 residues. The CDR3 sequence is CASSGMSSVGETQYF.